These 32 T cell receptor beta chains came from one sample sequenced in a study of high-grade serous ovarian cancer treatment subgroups. Tumor tissue was taken before any definitive surgery or chemotherapy was given. Clones were sequenced by immunoSEQ multiplex PCR, and TCRdb holds only the in-frame ones, with some missing. The sample consists of 30,000 to 40,000 clones, 79% of them appearing once. Material: tumor tissue. These TCRs come from a human donor with high-grade serous ovarian cancer.

The V call is TRBV28, the J call TRBJ1-1, with D perhaps TRBD1 (6 bases). The CDR3 has 15 residues. Per germline, CDR1 MDHEN and CDR2 SYDVKM. Trimming removed 6 bases from V and 3 bases from J, with 17 bases in between. In DNA, the CDR3 is TGTGCCAGCAGACGACCCACAGGGAGGTACACTGAAGCTTTCTTT. This sequence encodes CASRRPTGRYTEAFF.

The chain recombines TRBV19 with TRBJ2-2; 7 nucleotides match TRBD2. The CDR3 spans 17 residues. Germline trimming cut 1 base from V and 4 bases from J; bases unmatched to any gene: 9. Germline CDR1 and CDR2: LNHDA and SQIVND (reference sequence). The CDR3 DNA is TGTGCCAGTAGTATAGGATCGGCGGGAGCCGTCACCGGGGAGCTGTTTTTT. This codes for CASSIGSAGAVTGELFF.

This clone came up a few times. The V call is TRBV19, the J call TRBJ1-2; TRBD1 is a possible D gene (6 bases). CDR3 length equals 13 residues. Germline CDR1 and CDR2: LNHDA and SQIVND (reference sequence). The V and J ends lost 3 bases and 8 bases respectively, with 13 bases between them. The CDR3 loop is CASSIDRIYGYTF. CDR3 bases: TGTGCCAGTAGTATCGACAGGATCTACGGCTACACCTTC. Complete variable domain (other parts from reference TRBV19 and TRBJ1-2): DGGITQSPKYLFRKEGQNVTLSCEQNLNHDAMYWYRQDPGQGLRLIYYSQIVNDFQKGDIAEGYSVSREKKESFPLTVTSAQKNPTAFYLCASSIDRIYGYTFGSGTRLTVV.

The rearrangement uses TRBV30 and TRBJ2-6, with D possibly matching TRBD2 (6 bases). Trimming stripped 8 bases from V and 0 bases from J, with 17 bases between. The CDR3 totals 16 residues. Per germline, CDR1 GTSNPN and CDR2 SVGIG (reference sequence). CDR3 amino acids: CAGDLAPPSGANVLTF. CDR3 nucleotide sequence: TGTGCCGGAGATCTAGCGCCGCCCTCTGGGGCCAACGTCCTGACTTTC.

This sequence joins TRBV6-5 and TRBJ2-1; 10 bases line up with TRBD1. Germline V gene lookup returns CDR1 MNHEY and CDR2 SVGAGI. The trim removed 4 bases at V and 6 bases at J, leaving 6 bases unmatched. This CDR3 has 15 amino acids. The CDR3 DNA is TGTGCCAGCAGTTCGGACAGGGGGGAGATCAATGAGCAGTTCTTC. Translating it yields CASSSDRGEINEQFF.

The sample holds a few counts of this clone. This rearrangement joins TRBV15 to TRBJ1-2; D perhaps matches TRBD1 (6 bases). There are 13 residues in the CDR3. The V end lost 0 bases, the J end lost 6 bases, and 8 bases lay between the germline ends. Per germline, CDR1 LNHNV and CDR2 YYDKDF (reference sequence). Here the CDR3 reads CATSRDGGDGYTF. DNA of the CDR3: TGTGCCACCAGCAGAGATGGGGGCGATGGCTACACCTTC.

The rearrangement uses TRBV10-1 and TRBJ2-1; D perhaps matches TRBD1 (9 bases). Germline V gene sequence: CDR1 WNHNN, CDR2 SYGVQD (reference sequence). V was trimmed by 6 bases and J by 8 bases, leaving 35 bases between them. This CDR3 has 20 residues. The CDR3 is CASSDLPRTGVTREDYEQFF. CDR3 nucleotide sequence: TGCGCCAGCAGCGACCTTCCGAGGACAGGGGTTACGCGGGAGGACTATGAGCAGTTCTTC.

The gene calls are TRBV7-7 and TRBJ2-1; 7 bases line up with TRBD1. The CDR3 has 12 amino acids. Trimming removed 5 bases from V and 6 bases from J; junction bases left unmatched: 1. Germline V gene data show CDR1 as SSHAT and CDR2 as FNYEAQ (reference sequence). CDR3 loop: CASSPGGNEQFF. The CDR3 DNA sequence: TGTGCCAGCAGCCCAGGGGGCAATGAGCAGTTCTTC.

This chain links TRBV27 with TRBJ1-2, with 12 bases identical to TRBD1. V dropped 2 bases and J dropped 7; count of bases not matched to a gene: 14. The germline V gene has CDR1 MNHEY and CDR2 SMNVEV (reference sequence). This CDR3 has 18 amino acids. Written as DNA, the CDR3 is TGTGCCAGCAGTTTAGTGGGGACAGGGGGCGCGGGACGAGGTGGCTACACCTTC. This encodes CASSLVGTGGAGRGGYTF.

About this clone: A much more abundant neighbour one base away suggests this may be a read error. J is TRBJ2-7 and V is TRBV7-9; D ambiguous. The CDR3 is made up of 12 amino acids. Germline loops: CDR1 SEHNR, CDR2 FQNEAQ (reference sequence). V lost 1 base, J lost 4 bases, and 5 bases lay in between. The CDR3 coding sequence is TGTGCCAGCAGCTTAGGTACTTACGAGCAGTACTTC. Translation: CASSLGTYEQYF.

CDR3 amino acids: CASRRMRTGELFF. CDR3 nucleotide sequence: TGTGCCAGTAGAAGGATGAGGACCGGGGAGCTGTTTTTT. The chain carries TRBV19 and TRBJ2-2, with D unresolved. Germline CDR1 LNHDA, CDR2 SQIVND (reference sequence). The CDR3 spans 13 residues. The V gene lost 6 bases and the J gene lost 5 bases, with 10 bases spanning the gap. Supplemented by reference TRBV19 and TRBJ2-2, the full variable domain reads DGGITQSPKYLFRKEGQNVTLSCEQNLNHDAMYWYRQDPGQGLRLIYYSQIVNDFQKGDIAEGYSVSREKKESFPLTVTSAQKNPTAFYLCASRRMRTGELFFGEGSRLTVL.

The genes are TRBV6-5 and TRBJ2-3, with D perhaps matching TRBD2 (6 bases). Germline values: CDR1 MNHEY, CDR2 SVGAGI. The V and J ends lost 2 bases and 3 bases respectively, with 12 bases between them. This CDR3 is built from 15 residues. As DNA, the CDR3 is TGTGCCAGCAGTTACCTTGGAGGGGCGACAGATACGCAGTATTTT. Translation: CASSYLGGATDTQYF.

The chain links TRBV14 to TRBJ2-5, with 8 bases fitting TRBD1. The germline CDR1 and CDR2 sequences are SGHDN and FVKESK. The CDR3 runs 15 residues. V gave up 1 base and J gave up 4 bases; unmatched junction bases: 5. CDR3 bases: TGTGCCAGCAGCCAAGGAGGACAGGGAGGAGAGACCCAGTACTTC. This codes for CASSQGGQGGETQYF.

The chain carries TRBV5-1 and TRBJ2-1, with TRBD2 matching 8 bases. Germline loops: CDR1 SGHRS, CDR2 YFSETQ. The J segment lost 9 bases and the V segment lost 4 bases, leaving 18 bases of the junction unmatched. CDR3 size: 17 residues. The CDR3 DNA sequence: TGCGCCAGCAGCCTCAACGTACTAGCGGCAGCGTCGGTTGAGCAGTTCTTC. Amino acids: CASSLNVLAAASVEQFF.

The CDR3 loop reads CASSEALVGLTGYTF. The CDR3 coding sequence is TGTGCCAGCAGTGAAGCGTTGGTAGGGCTTACAGGCTACACCTTC. The V and J genes are TRBV6-1 and TRBJ1-2; D gene unclear. This CDR3 contains 15 residues. Germline CDR1 is MNHNS and CDR2 is SASEGT. Trimming cost V 0 bases and J 8 bases, with 16 bases left between them.

V and J are TRBV28 and TRBJ2-7; maybe TRBD1 (5 bases). CDR3 size: 15 residues. The V gene's germline CDR1 is MDHEN and CDR2 SYDVKM. With 2 bases removed from V and 0 bases from J, the gap between germline ends came to 11 bases. DNA of the CDR3: TGTGCCAGCAGTTTAGACAGTGCCTACTCCTACGAGCAGTACTTC. Residues: CASSLDSAYSYEQYF.

The chain has TRBV28 and TRBJ2-3, with 7 positions matching TRBD2. CDR3 length: 13 residues. Trimming removed 10 bases from V and 6 bases from J; junction bases left unmatched: 10. Germline assignment: CDR1 MDHEN and CDR2 SYDVKM. The CDR3 bases are TGTGCCACCCTGACTAGCCGTAGGGATACGCAGTATTTT. Amino acid sequence: CATLTSRRDTQYF.

This sequence joins TRBV12-5 and TRBJ2-3; D is unclear. The CDR3 extends over 11 amino acids. V shed 8 bases and J shed 3 bases, with 6 bases lying between them. Per germline, CDR1 LGHNT and CDR2 FRNRAP. The CDR3 here is CASTPTDTQYF. Here the CDR3 DNA reads TGTGCTAGTACACCTACAGATACGCAGTATTTT.

This chain links TRBV18 with TRBJ2-1, with unresolved D. The CDR3 is 17 residues long. V shed 1 base and J shed 8 bases, with 21 bases lying between them. CDR1 and CDR2 (germline): KGHSH, LQKENI. This CDR3 is CASSPLSSTPPEDEQFF. The DNA of the CDR3 is TGTGCCAGCTCACCACTCTCATCGACTCCCCCTGAGGATGAGCAGTTCTTC.

This sequence joins TRBV19 and TRBJ1-5; 8 bases are a match to TRBD1. The germline V gene encodes CDR1 LNHDA and CDR2 SQIVND (reference sequence). This CDR3 has 14 residues. With 6 bases clipped from V and 0 bases from J, the junction kept 1 base outside the gene matches. CDR3 nucleotides: TGTGCCAGTAGGGACAGGGCTAGCAATCAGCCCCAGCATTTT. This gives the protein CASRDRASNQPQHF.

CDR3 sequence reads: CASSSEGQAVFATNEKLFF. In nucleotides, the CDR3 is TGTGCCAGCAGTTCGGAGGGGCAGGCAGTGTTTGCAACTAATGAAAAACTGTTTTTT. The chain employs TRBV28 and TRBJ1-4; possible D gene TRBD1, 5 bases. The CDR3 runs 19 residues. Germline loops: CDR1 MDHEN, CDR2 SYDVKM. The ends were cut back, 4 bases at V and 0 bases at J, with 21 bases in the middle.

The genes are TRBV7-3 and TRBJ1-1; D remains unclear. CDR3 size: 13 residues. In germline, CDR1 is SGHTA, CDR2 FQGTGA. V lost 9 bases, J lost 2 bases, and 13 bases lay in between. The CDR3 loop is CASAEQANTEAFF. CDR3 DNA sequence: TGTGCCAGTGCGGAGCAGGCTAACACTGAAGCTTTCTTT.

The CDR3 spells CASSPPSTYNEQFF. For the CDR3, the DNA is TGTGCCAGCTCCCCCCCTAGCACTTACAATGAGCAGTTCTTC. This chain connects TRBV18 to TRBJ2-1; D perhaps matches TRBD2 (5 bases). CDR3 length: 14 amino acids. V lost 6 bases and J 4 bases, leaving 13 bases between the germline ends. CDR1 and CDR2 from the germline V gene are KGHSH and LQKENI.

The V gene is TRBV5-4, the J gene TRBJ1-4, with 10 bases matching TRBD1. The CDR3 has 13 amino acids. Unmatched junction bases numbered 8, after V lost 4 bases and J lost 14 bases. Germline V gene sequence: CDR1 SGHNT, CDR2 YYREEE (reference sequence). The CDR3 region is CASSRTGGTELFF. CDR3 nucleotide sequence: TGTGCCAGCAGCAGGACAGGGGGGACTGAGCTGTTTTTT.

This clone is a singleton in its sample. The rearrangement links TRBV28 to TRBJ2-1; TRBD2 matches at 10 bases. The V and J ends lost 8 bases and 3 bases, in that order; junction bases with no gene match: 1. Germline V gene data show CDR1 as MDHEN and CDR2 as SYDVKM. This CDR3 spans 13 amino acids. The CDR3 DNA is TGTGCCAGCGGGACTAGCGACTACAATGAGCAGTTCTTC. Its protein is CASGTSDYNEQFF.

V usage is TRBV15 and J usage is TRBJ2-7; D is undetermined. The CDR3 is 12 amino acids. Deletions cut 0 bases from V and 5 bases from J, with 5 bases between. Germline V CDR1 and CDR2: LNHNV, YYDKDF (reference sequence). The CDR3 bases are TGTGCCACCAGCAGAGATGGGCACGAGCAGTACTTC. Residues: CATSRDGHEQYF.

The chain employs TRBV5-4 and TRBJ1-1; perhaps TRBD1 as D (6 bases). CDR3 length: 15 residues. V lost 3 bases and J lost 4, with 16 bases in between. CDR1 is SGHNT, CDR2 YYREEE, per germline (reference sequence). The CDR3 is CASSSTGSWFTEAFF. Written as DNA, the CDR3 is TGTGCCAGCAGCTCCACAGGGTCTTGGTTCACTGAAGCTTTCTTT.

The chain links TRBV19 to TRBJ1-2; TRBD1 might be the D (6 bases). CDR1 is LNHDA and CDR2 is SQIVND in the germline V gene (reference sequence). The V end lost 5 bases, the J end lost 3 bases, and 13 bases lay between the germline ends. This CDR3 has 14 residues. CDR3 bases: TGTGCCAGTAGTGCGGGGGGGCTGGACTATGGCTACACCTTC. Protein: CASSAGGLDYGYTF.

The J gene is TRBJ2-7, the V gene TRBV4-2, with TRBD2 as a possible D gene (5 bases). The V gene's germline CDR1 is LGHNA and CDR2 YNFKEQ. V lost 3 bases, J lost 2 bases, and 11 bases lay in between. This CDR3 contains 14 residues. As DNA, the CDR3 is TGTGCCAGCAGCCACGAGGGAGACCCCTACGAGCAGTACTTC. Protein product: CASSHEGDPYEQYF.

The gene calls are TRBV2 and TRBJ1-1; unclear D gene. Trimming took 8 bases from V and 0 from J, leaving 7 bases between them. This CDR3 contains 12 residues. Germline V CDR1 and CDR2: SNHLY, FYNNEI. Here the CDR3 DNA reads TGTGCCAGCGGTTTTATGAACACTGAAGCTTTCTTT. This sequence encodes CASGFMNTEAFF.

This clone has just one count. The V gene is TRBV5-1, the J gene TRBJ1-6; TRBD1 matches at 8 bases. CDR3 length: 14 amino acids. V trimming: 2 bases; J trimming: 7 bases; junction bases outside the gene matches: 2. Germline V gives CDR1 SGHRS, CDR2 YFSETQ. CDR3 sequence (DNA): TGCGCCAGCAGCTTAGACAGGGGCAATTCACCCCTCCACTTT. It is translated as CASSLDRGNSPLHF.

This clone was counted once. V and J are TRBV7-6 and TRBJ2-7, with TRBD1 matching over 8 bases. This CDR3 has 15 residues. The germline V gene has CDR1 SGHVS and CDR2 FNYEAQ. Trimming took 5 bases from V and 0 from J; bases not matched to a gene: 6. CDR3 nucleotide sequence: TGTGCCAGCAGCGAACCCGGGACAGGCTCCTACGAGCAGTACTTC. As protein: CASSEPGTGSYEQYF.